A single sample gave rise to the 26 T cell receptor beta chains below, sequenced in a study of T cell repertoires in cytomegalovirus infection. TCRdb called the reads again in MiXCR, with one record for every CDR3 protein. The sample yields under 300,000 distinct CDR3 sequences, under 25% seen once. These receptors have no identified antigens. Source: cultured PBMCs, taken from culture after CMV antigen stimulation. The receptor set was obtained from a human donor in good health (CMV status not recorded). Some clones in this sample may be carry-over from other donors' samples.

The rearrangement uses TRBV6-1 and TRBJ1-1; 8 bases align to TRBD1. The germline CDR1 and CDR2 sequences are MNHNS and SASEGT. This CDR3 is 12 amino acids long. Trimming took 10 bases from V and 4 from J; bases not matched to a gene: 5. The CDR3 reads CATRQGSTEAFF. CDR3 nucleotide sequence: TGTGCCACCAGACAGGGGAGCACTGAAGCTTTCTTT.

This clonotype appeared a few times. This sequence joins TRBV19 and TRBJ1-1, with a possible D match to TRBD1 (5 bases). Trimming pared 5 bases from V and 6 bases from J, leaving 19 bases between. The germline V gene has CDR1 LNHDA and CDR2 SQIVND (reference sequence). CDR3 length equals 15 residues. CDR3 bases: TGTGCCAGTAGTCCTCAAGATGGAGCAGGGTCTGAAGCTTTCTTT. Translation gives CASSPQDGAGSEAFF.

This clonotype showed up many times. The rearrangement joins TRBV7-6 to TRBJ2-7; 7 bases map to TRBD2. This CDR3 region has 13 residues. The V gene end was trimmed by 0 bases and the J gene end by 7 bases; junction bases not matched to a gene: 3. CDR1 SGHVS and CDR2 FNYEAQ come from the germline V gene. In DNA, the CDR3 is TGTGCCAGCAGCTTAGCGCGGGGGTCGGAGCAGTACGTC. This codes for CASSLARGSEQYV.

The gene calls are TRBV5-6 and TRBJ2-7, with D perhaps matching TRBD1 or TRBD2 (6 bases each). Germline-derived CDR1 and CDR2 are SGHDT and YYEEEE. The CDR3 has 12 amino acids. V shed 4 bases and J shed 7 bases, with 12 bases lying between them. The CDR3 DNA is TGTGCCAGCAGCCCGGGGGCTGGGGAGCAGTACGTC. It specifies CASSPGAGEQYV.

This clonotype was counted at least ten times. The chain has TRBV24-1 and TRBJ2-5, with 8 bases matching TRBD1. The CDR3 runs 13 residues. The V and J ends lost 3 bases and 7 bases, in that order; junction bases with no gene match: 3. The germline CDR1 and CDR2 sequences are KGHDR and SFDVKD. CDR3 loop: CATSDQGAGTQYF. Here the CDR3 DNA reads TGTGCCACCAGTGATCAGGGGGCTGGGACCCAGTACTTC.

This clonotype was observed at least ten times. This chain uses TRBV7-6 with TRBJ1-5; perhaps TRBD1 as D (5 bases). Germline V gene data show CDR1 as SGHVS and CDR2 as FNYEAQ. V was cut by 5 bases and J by 6 bases, with 17 bases left in between. This CDR3 has 15 residues. The CDR3 DNA sequence: TGTGCCAGCAGCCCGGACGCAGGGAGTGTTCAGCCCCAGCATTTT. Translating gives CASSPDAGSVQPQHF.

The chain joins TRBV14 to TRBJ2-3; unclear D gene. V lost 3 bases and J 1 base, leaving 8 bases between the germline ends. Germline-derived CDR1 and CDR2 are SGHDN and FVKESK. This CDR3 contains 14 residues. The CDR3 here is CASSHGSGTDTQYF. The CDR3 DNA sequence: TGTGCCAGCAGCCACGGCAGTGGCACAGATACGCAGTATTTT.

This clonotype was detected a few times. The chain links TRBV24-1 to TRBJ2-3, with TRBD1 identical over 9 bases. The CDR3 runs 16 residues. Germline V CDR1 and CDR2: KGHDR, SFDVKD. The junction had 7 bases not matched to a gene; V was cut back by 7 bases and J by 0 bases. The chain's CDR3 is CATRDRGLRSTDTQYF. CDR3 DNA: TGTGCCACCAGGGACAGGGGCTTAAGAAGCACAGATACGCAGTATTTT.

The chain uses TRBV12-3 or TRBV12-4 and TRBJ2-1; TRBD1 aligns across 8 bases. The CDR3 covers 16 residues. With 1 base clipped from V and 5 bases from J, the junction kept 7 bases outside the gene matches. The CDR3 spells CASSLEPGQDHNEQFF. CDR3 nucleotide sequence: TGTGCCAGCAGTTTAGAACCGGGACAGGACCACAATGAGCAGTTCTTC.

This chain uses TRBV4-3 with TRBJ1-1, with unresolved D. The CDR3 length is 13 residues. Germline V gene sequence: CDR1 LGHNA, CDR2 YSLEER. The ends were cut back, 1 base at V and 4 bases at J, with 7 bases in the middle. The CDR3 loop is CASSQGGFTEAFF. CDR3 bases: TGCGCCAGCAGCCAAGGAGGATTCACTGAAGCTTTCTTT.

This clonotype was seen repeatedly, ten times or more. V and J are TRBV7-2 and TRBJ2-7; TRBD2 might be the D (6 bases). The CDR3 is made up of 14 amino acids. Germline-derived CDR1 and CDR2 are SGHTA and FQGNSA. Trimming took off 3 bases at V and 0 bases at J, with 9 bases between the two ends. For the CDR3, the DNA is TGTGCCAGCAGCTTCTCGCGGGGCTCCTACGAGCAGTACTTC. It is translated as CASSFSRGSYEQYF.

This clonotype was seen a few times. The chain combines TRBV7-9 with TRBJ1-5; 8 bases line up with TRBD1. Germline V gene sequence: CDR1 SEHNR, CDR2 FQNEAQ (reference sequence). The CDR3 is made up of 15 amino acids. Unmatched junction bases numbered 5, after V lost 5 bases and J lost 2 bases. As DNA, the CDR3 is TGTGCCAGCAGCCCGGACAGGGCTGGCAATCAGCCCCAGCATTTT. Residues: CASSPDRAGNQPQHF.

Regarding this clonotype: This could be a read error, since a much larger clone is one nucleotide away. This rearrangement joins TRBV28 to TRBJ1-1, with D tentatively TRBD1 (6 bases). Germline assignment: CDR1 MDHEN and CDR2 SYDVKM. V shed 6 bases and J shed 1 base, with 12 bases lying between them. CDR3 length: 14 amino acids. The CDR3 DNA follows: TGTGCCAGCAGCGTGTTGGGACAGAACACTGAAGCTTTCTTT. This translates into CASSVLGQNTEAFF.

The chain combines TRBV4-1 with TRBJ2-7, with D hard to call. The CDR3 totals 17 residues. Trimming removed 2 bases from V and 0 bases from J, with 17 bases in between. Germline CDR1 MGHRA, CDR2 YSYEKL. CDR3 amino acids: CASSQLTGSIASYEQYF. The DNA for the CDR3 is TGCGCCAGCAGCCAATTGACCGGGTCTATAGCCTCCTACGAGCAGTACTTC.

This sequence joins TRBV3-1 and TRBJ2-5; 11 nucleotides agree with TRBD2. V shed 3 bases, J shed 5 bases, and the junction held 11 bases outside the gene matches. The germline CDR1 and CDR2 sequences are LGHDT and YNNKEL (reference sequence). The CDR3 is 17 amino acids. CDR3 sequence reads: CASSHPTSGVEGETQYF. As DNA, the CDR3 is TGTGCCAGCAGCCACCCGACTAGCGGGGTGGAGGGCGAGACCCAGTACTTC.

CDR3 sequence reads: CASTSGAGEPYNEQFF. CDR3 nucleotide sequence: TGTGCCAGCACCTCTGGGGCGGGAGAGCCCTACAATGAGCAGTTCTTC. V gene TRBV27 combines with J gene TRBJ2-1, with 7 bases lining up with TRBD2. This CDR3 is 16 amino acids long. Per germline, CDR1 MNHEY and CDR2 SMNVEV (reference sequence). With 7 bases clipped from V and 2 bases from J, the junction kept 11 bases outside the gene matches.

This clonotype was observed at least ten times. V usage is TRBV7-2 and J usage is TRBJ1-1; D is undetermined. Germline V CDR1 and CDR2: SGHTA, FQGNSA. The length of the CDR3 is 13 residues. Trimming removed 4 bases from V and 7 bases from J, with 13 bases in between. CDR3 nucleotide sequence: TGTGCCAGCAGCTACTTGTACCGAAGTGAAGCTTTCTTT. Its protein product is CASSYLYRSEAFF.

This clonotype was observed a few times. The chain joins TRBV7-9 to TRBJ2-5; TRBD2 agrees at 8 bases. This CDR3 has 16 amino acids. V lost 1 base to trimming and J lost 5 bases; unmatched junction nucleotides: 9. Germline V gene sequence: CDR1 SEHNR, CDR2 FQNEAQ (reference sequence). The CDR3 reads CASSLETAGEFETQYF. The CDR3 DNA reads TGTGCCAGCAGCTTAGAAACAGCGGGAGAGTTCGAGACCCAGTACTTC.

V is TRBV20-1 and J is TRBJ2-7; 8 bases map to TRBD1. The germline V gene encodes CDR1 DFQATT and CDR2 SNEGSKA (reference sequence). The CDR3 totals 13 residues. V gave up 5 bases and J gave up 2 bases; unmatched junction bases: 5. The CDR3: CSASGTGAYEQYF. CDR3 bases: TGCAGTGCTTCCGGGACAGGCGCCTACGAGCAGTACTTC.

The rearrangement joins TRBV19 to TRBJ1-2; perhaps TRBD1 as D (6 bases). The CDR3 covers 13 residues. V was trimmed by 6 bases and J by 5 bases, leaving 13 bases between them. Per the germline V gene, CDR1 is LNHDA and CDR2 is SQIVND (reference sequence). As DNA, the CDR3 is TGTGCCAGTAGCCCGGGACAAGCATATGGCTACACCTTC. It codes for CASSPGQAYGYTF.

The chain recombines TRBV7-9 with TRBJ2-1, with TRBD2 matching 13 bases. The length of the CDR3 is 16 residues. Trimming at V came to 2 bases and at J to 6 bases, leaving 4 bases not matched to a gene. The germline V gene encodes CDR1 SEHNR and CDR2 FQNEAQ (reference sequence). CDR3 nucleotides: TGTGCCAGCAGCTTATGGACTAGCGGGAGTCGCAATGAGCAGTTCTTC. It translates to CASSLWTSGSRNEQFF.

The chain combines TRBV6-2 or TRBV6-3 with TRBJ2-1, with TRBD1 matching 8 bases. Germline trimming cut 6 bases from V and 7 bases from J; bases unmatched to any gene: 14. There are 16 residues in the CDR3. Germline CDR1 MNHEY, CDR2 SVGEGT. The CDR3 nucleotides read TGTGCCAGCAGGCCCATGGGGGCAGGGGGCAAGAATGAGCAGTTCTTC. This translates into CASRPMGAGGKNEQFF.

This chain links TRBV7-6 with TRBJ2-1; possibly TRBD2 for D (6 bases). Trimming stripped 5 bases from V and 4 bases from J, with 12 bases between. The CDR3 consists of 14 residues. Germline CDR1 SGHVS, CDR2 FNYEAQ. Written as DNA, the CDR3 is TGTGCCAGCAGCCCACGGGGGTCATACAATGAGCAGTTCTTC. Residues: CASSPRGSYNEQFF.

In its sample, this clonotype was seen many times. V is TRBV7-2 and J is TRBJ1-1; D may be TRBD1 (6 bases). V gave up 6 bases and J gave up 2 bases, with 16 bases separating them. CDR1 is SGHTA and CDR2 is FQGNSA in the germline V gene. The CDR3 extends over 15 amino acids. CDR3 residues: CASSSTGGPNTEAFF. The DNA of the CDR3 is TGTGCCAGCAGTTCCACGGGGGGGCCAAACACTGAAGCTTTCTTT.

A few counts support this clonotype. The chain combines TRBV6-2 or TRBV6-3 with TRBJ2-2; TRBD1 agrees at 8 bases. This CDR3 comprises 15 residues. V lost 6 bases and J lost 6; bases outside the gene matches: 9. CDR1 and CDR2 from the germline V gene are MNHEY and SVGEGT. CDR3 coding DNA: TGTGCCAGCAGCTACAGGGGGAGGATGGCCGGGGAGCTGTTTTTT. Protein: CASSYRGRMAGELFF.

The rearrangement joins TRBV5-4 to TRBJ2-7, with 7 bases fitting TRBD2. Germline CDR1 and CDR2: SGHNT and YYREEE (reference sequence). V trimming: 4 bases; J trimming: 6 bases; junction bases outside the gene matches: 1. This CDR3 has 11 residues. The CDR3: CASSRGVEQYF. The CDR3 region has the DNA TGTGCCAGCAGCCGGGGGGTCGAGCAGTACTTC.